The following is a TCR beta chain sequence with its context. Antigen specificity is unknown. The data were obtained in a study of T cells in tumors after PD-1 blockade. Study at large: No patient had prior checkpoint blockade, systemic immunosuppression, or radiotherapy within 4 weeks. Each patient got pembrolizumab 200 mg every 3 weeks or cemiplimab 350 mg every 2 weeks. A subset received ongoing vismodegib 150 mg daily alongside anti-PD-1 therapy.

The data were produced by immunoSEQ multiplex PCR, yet TCRdb's version contains in-frame clones alone and is incomplete. The sample includes 60,000 or so clones, over 75% seen only once; the top ten take around 15%. Findings of the study overall: Peripheral recruitment is suggested, as some novel exhausted tumor clones were in pre-treatment blood.

Germline V CDR1 and CDR2: SGHTA, FQGNSA. The CDR3 consists of 15 residues. The ends were cut back, 0 bases at V and 0 bases at J, with 6 bases in the middle. The rearrangement links TRBV7-2 to TRBJ2-1, with D tentatively TRBD1 (6 bases). The specimen was PBMCs, collected before anti-PD-1 treatment. This sequence originates from a human donor with basal cell carcinoma. CDR3 sequence reads: CASSLARGSYNEQFF. As DNA, the CDR3 is TGTGCCAGCAGCTTAGCCAGGGGCTCCTACAATGAGCAGTTCTTC. The variable domain in full, with the rest retrieved from reference TRBV7-2 and TRBJ2-1, is GAGVSQSPSNKVTEKGKDVELRCDPISGHTALYWYRQSLGQGLEFLIYFQGNSAPDKSGLPSDRFSAERTGGSVSTLTIQRTQQEDSAVYLCASSLARGSYNEQFFGPGTRLTVL.